The rows below give T cell receptor beta chains drawn from one sample of a study of blood T cell repertoires in COVID-19. This table comes from immunoSEQ multiplex PCR, and its TCRdb copy is limited to in-frame clones, with some not included. Here the sample spans 54,000 or so clones, over 75% being singletons. The sequencing sample was made of peripheral blood. These receptors all come from a human donor in a cohort sampled during active COVID-19. Both conserved end residues are part of each CDR3. D genes are given only for firm matches. Rows may omit the clone size; those that give it use once, few, many or a size class.

>15|NA|TRBJ1-4|NA|TRBV18
CASSPPGRDNEKLFF
TGTGCCAGCTCACCACCAGGCAGGGATAATGAAAAACTGTTTTTT
>12|NA|TRBJ2-2|NA|TRBV7-2
CASSPVPGELFF
TGTGCCAGCAGCCCGGTACCCGGGGAGCTGTTTTTT
>14|NA|TRBJ2-4|NA|TRBV5-6
CASSLAQAKNIQYF
TGTGCCAGCAGCTTGGCCCAGGCCAAAAACATTCAGTACTTC
>14|NA|TRBJ2-1|TRBD1|TRBV18
CASSYGTGGREQFF
TGTGCCAGCTCGTACGGGACAGGGGGGCGCGAGCAGTTCTTC
>15|NA|TRBJ2-2|NA|TRBV18
CASSPQDMTPGELFF
TGTGCCAGCTCACCACAGGACATGACCCCCGGGGAGCTGTTTTTT
>15|NA|TRBJ1-1|NA|TRBV5-1
CASSLEPDMNTEAFF
TGCGCCAGCAGCTTGGAGCCTGATATGAACACTGAAGCTTTCTTT
>15|NA|TRBJ1-4|NA|TRBV19
CASTDGGASYEKLFF
TGTGCCAGTACCGACGGGGGGGCCTCGTATGAAAAACTGTTTTTT
>13|NA|TRBJ2-3|NA|TRBV11-1
CASSFGRADTQYF
TGTGCCAGCAGCTTCGGGCGGGCAGATACGCAGTATTTT
>15|once|TRBJ2-7|NA|TRBV5-1
CASSQNTGRHYEQYF
TGCGCCAGCAGCCAAAATACAGGAAGGCACTACGAGCAGTACTTC
>16|NA|TRBJ1-3|NA|TRBV9
CASSVDPGGRGNTIYF
TGTGCCAGCAGCGTAGATCCGGGGGGCAGAGGAAACACCATATATTTT
>15|NA|TRBJ1-2|TRBD1|TRBV5-6
CASSPVGVGGNGYTF
TGTGCCAGCAGCCCGGTGGGAGTAGGGGGCAATGGCTACACCTTC
>11|NA|TRBJ2-7|NA|TRBV7-2
CASSPLVKQYF
TGTGCCAGCAGCCCACTGGTAAAGCAGTACTTC
>15|NA|TRBJ1-1|TRBD1|TRBV11-2
CASSLGRGRRTEAFF
TGTGCCAGCAGCTTAGGTAGGGGGCGTAGGACTGAAGCTTTCTTT
>17|NA|TRBJ2-1|NA|TRBV9
CASSVAVGGSSYNEQFF
TGTGCCAGCAGCGTAGCTGTCGGAGGGAGCTCCTACAATGAGCAGTTCTTC
>13|NA|TRBJ1-6|NA|TRBV6-6
CASGTGMNSPLHF
TGTGCCAGCGGTACAGGCATGAATTCACCCCTCCACTTT
>16|NA|TRBJ1-4|NA|TRBV6-5
CASSYSWTRTNEKLFF
TGTGCCAGCAGTTACTCCTGGACTAGGACTAATGAAAAACTGTTTTTT
>15|NA|TRBJ2-5|NA|TRBV5-1
CASSFAGENQETQYF
TGCGCCAGCAGCTTCGCAGGGGAAAACCAAGAGACCCAGTACTTC
>14|NA|TRBJ2-6|NA|TRBV2
CASSVRAGANVLTF
TGTGCCAGCAGTGTAAGAGCTGGGGCCAACGTCCTGACTTTC
>13|NA|TRBJ2-7|NA|TRBV19
CASRKTETYEQYF
TGTGCCAGTAGGAAGACAGAGACCTACGAGCAGTACTTC
>15|NA|TRBJ2-1|TRBD1|TRBV18
CASSRQGNPYNEQFF
TGTGCCAGCTCGCGACAGGGGAACCCCTACAATGAGCAGTTCTTC
>16|NA|TRBJ2-7|TRBD2|TRBV6-5
CASSYSGRGPPWEQYF
TGTGCCAGCAGTTACTCGGGGAGGGGACCCCCGTGGGAGCAGTACTTC
>15|NA|TRBJ2-3|TRBD1|TRBV19
CASSSRQGRTDTQYF
TGTGCCAGTAGTAGTCGACAGGGACGCACAGATACGCAGTATTTT
>14|NA|TRBJ2-5|NA|TRBV9
CASSESGYQETQYF
TGTGCCAGCAGCGAGTCGGGGTACCAAGAGACCCAGTACTTC
>14|NA|TRBJ1-2|NA|TRBV20-1
CSASLSQRGYGYTF
TGCAGTGCTAGTTTGTCTCAACGAGGCTATGGCTACACCTTC
>15|NA|TRBJ1-3|NA|TRBV7-9
CASSKQGASGNTIYF
TGTGCCAGCAGCAAACAGGGCGCCTCTGGAAACACCATATATTTT
>14|NA|TRBJ1-6|TRBD1|TRBV2
CASFGQGAGSPLHF
TGTGCCAGCTTTGGACAGGGGGCAGGTTCACCCCTCCACTTT
>14|NA|TRBJ1-3|NA|TRBV5-6
CASSSGPLENTIYF
TGTGCCAGCAGCTCCGGTCCTCTGGAGAACACCATATATTTT
>15|NA|TRBJ2-1|TRBD2|TRBV5-1
CASSQAGGGYNEQFF
TGCGCCAGCAGCCAAGCGGGGGGTGGGTACAATGAGCAGTTCTTC
>14|NA|TRBJ1-2|TRBD1|TRBV15
CATSRDQGAEGYTF
TGTGCCACCAGCAGAGACCAGGGGGCCGAGGGCTACACCTTC
>13|NA|TRBJ1-2|NA|TRBV18
CASSPGLPYGYTF
TGTGCCAGCTCACCGGGACTCCCTTATGGCTACACCTTC
>17|NA|TRBJ2-1|TRBD2|TRBV4-3
CASSRLAGGDAYNEQFF
TGCGCCAGCAGCCGACTAGCGGGGGGGGATGCCTACAATGAGCAGTTCTTC
>13|NA|TRBJ1-1|NA|TRBV6-5
CASRRGGSTEAFF
TGTGCCAGCAGGAGGGGGGGGTCCACTGAAGCTTTCTTT
>13|few|TRBJ1-1|NA|TRBV19
CASGENYNTEAFF
TGTGCCAGTGGAGAGAATTACAACACTGAAGCTTTCTTT
>13|once|TRBJ2-3|TRBD2|TRBV11-1
CASSLSSGDTQYF
TGTGCCAGCAGCTTATCTAGCGGAGATACGCAGTATTTT
>14|NA|TRBJ2-1|NA|TRBV18
CASSPPAGIGEQFF
TGTGCCAGCTCACCACCCGCAGGGATTGGCGAGCAGTTCTTC
>13|NA|TRBJ1-5|TRBD1|TRBV12-3/TRBV12-4
CASTRTGNQPQHF
TGTGCCAGCACCCGGACAGGGAATCAGCCCCAGCATTTT
>16|NA|TRBJ2-7|TRBD2|TRBV9
CASSPQLAIKAYEQYF
TGTGCCAGCAGCCCACAACTAGCGATAAAAGCCTACGAGCAGTACTTC
>14|NA|TRBJ2-1|NA|TRBV6-5
CASSTTGFHNEQFF
TGTGCCAGCAGTACAACCGGGTTCCACAATGAGCAGTTCTTC
>18|NA|TRBJ2-2|TRBD2|TRBV4-1
CASSLGLAGGKNTGELFF
TGCGCCAGCAGCCTCGGACTAGCGGGGGGGAAGAACACCGGGGAGCTGTTTTTT
>15|few|TRBJ2-7|TRBD2|TRBV7-8
CASSLGLAASYEQYF
TGTGCCAGCAGCTTAGGACTAGCGGCGTCCTACGAGCAGTACTTC
>13|NA|TRBJ2-2|NA|TRBV24-1
CATSDFNTGELFF
TGTGCCACCAGTGACTTTAACACCGGGGAGCTGTTTTTT
>15|NA|TRBJ2-7|TRBD2|TRBV7-2
CASKSSGASSYEQYF
TGTGCCAGCAAATCTAGCGGGGCTAGCTCCTACGAGCAGTACTTC
>16|NA|TRBJ2-3|TRBD1|TRBV27
CASSYTGVSSTDTQYF
TGTGCCAGCAGTTACACAGGGGTCTCTAGCACAGATACGCAGTATTTT
>13|NA|TRBJ2-2|NA|TRBV2
CASSNSQIGELFF
TGTGCCAGCAGCAACTCACAGATCGGGGAGCTGTTTTTT
>14|once|TRBJ1-1|NA|TRBV4-1
CASSQDPRNTEAFF
TGCGCCAGCAGCCAAGACCCGCGAAACACTGAAGCTTTCTTT
>16|NA|TRBJ2-5|NA|TRBV11-2
CASSLGTQVSVETQYF
TGTGCCAGCAGCTTAGGTACTCAAGTTAGCGTGGAGACCCAGTACTTC
>12|NA|TRBJ2-2|NA|TRBV7-6
CASSKQGGELFF
TGTGCCAGCAGCAAACAGGGCGGGGAGCTGTTTTTT